This is a list of T cell receptor beta chains from one sample in a study of human T cells and chemical hapten exposure. TCRdb re-called the RACE reads with MiXCR, one entry per CDR3 protein. The table records about 400,000 distinct CDR3 sequences, under 6.5% of them present only once. The specimen comprised whole blood, sampled in connection with sensitization to the hapten diphenylcyclopropenone (DPC). Receptors originate from a woman between 18 and 29 years old with alopecia areata. Some clones in this sample may be carry-over from other donors' samples. Each CDR3 is given with its conserved first and last residue. Fields, in order: V gene, J gene, D gene, CDR3 length, clone size, CDR3 DNA, CDR3 protein. A D gene is named only where the DNA matches it firmly. Some rows mark clone size as missing; the rest say once, few, many or name a class of expanded clone.

V: TRBV28; J: TRBJ1-2; D: -; length: 14; size: few; DNA: TGTGCCACCTCGGAGGGGGGGAAGAACTATGGCTACACCTTC; CDR3: CATSEGGKNYGYTF
V: TRBV5-6; J: TRBJ1-2; D: TRBD1; length: 13; size: many; DNA: TGTGCCAGCAGCTCGACAGGGCATCATGGCTACACCTTC; CDR3: CASSSTGHHGYTF
V: TRBV4-3; J: TRBJ2-3; D: -; length: 15; size: -; DNA: TGCGCCAGCAGCCGGGAGGGACAACCCACAGATACGCAGTATTTT; CDR3: CASSREGQPTDTQYF
V: TRBV6-5; J: TRBJ2-3; D: TRBD1; length: 15; size: -; DNA: TGTGCCAGCAGTTACTCGACAGGGGGGTCAGATACGCAGTATTTT; CDR3: CASSYSTGGSDTQYF
V: TRBV6-1; J: TRBJ2-3; D: -; length: 12; size: few; DNA: TGTGCCAGCAGTGAAACGGCAGATACGCAGTATTTT; CDR3: CASSETADTQYF
V: TRBV28; J: TRBJ1-5; D: -; length: 16; size: -; DNA: TGTGCCAGCCTCCGGCGCAGAGTCCTTAGCAATCAGCCCCAGCATTTT; CDR3: CASLRRRVLSNQPQHF
V: TRBV6-5; J: TRBJ1-2; D: TRBD1; length: 13; size: many; DNA: TGTGCCAGCAGCCGGGGACAGTGGAATGGCTACACCTTC; CDR3: CASSRGQWNGYTF
V: TRBV5-1; J: TRBJ2-1; D: TRBD2; length: 15; size: few; DNA: TGCGCCAGCAGTTCCCGGGGACTAGCAACCGGCGAGCAGTTCTTC; CDR3: CASSSRGLATGEQFF
V: TRBV2; J: TRBJ2-3; D: -; length: 13; size: few; DNA: TGTGCCAGCAGTGAACAAGGTGTAGATACGCAGTATTTT; CDR3: CASSEQGVDTQYF
V: TRBV10-2; J: TRBJ2-5; D: -; length: 14; size: -; DNA: TGCGCCAGCAAGGCCCAGCAGTACCAAGAGACCCAGTACTTC; CDR3: CASKAQQYQETQYF
V: TRBV7-2; J: TRBJ1-1; D: -; length: 15; size: few; DNA: TGTGCCAGCAGCTTAGGTTCCAGGGCGAACACTGAAGCTTTCTTT; CDR3: CASSLGSRANTEAFF
V: TRBV12-3/TRBV12-4; J: TRBJ1-1; D: -; length: 12; size: few; DNA: TGTGCCAGCAGCCCTACAGGGTTCGAAGCTTTCTTT; CDR3: CASSPTGFEAFF
V: TRBV28; J: TRBJ2-7; D: -; length: 14; size: few; DNA: TGTGCCACTACCCCCTGGACAGCTTCCTACGAGCAGTACTTC; CDR3: CATTPWTASYEQYF
V: TRBV27; J: TRBJ2-7; D: TRBD1; length: 14; size: many; DNA: TGTGCCAGCAGCAACAGGGGTAGGGCCTACGAGCAGTACTTC; CDR3: CASSNRGRAYEQYF
V: TRBV20-1; J: TRBJ1-4; D: -; length: 14; size: few; DNA: TGCAGTGCTAGAAGCGGGTCAGTTAATGAAAAACTGTTTTTT; CDR3: CSARSGSVNEKLFF
V: TRBV29-1; J: TRBJ2-1; D: -; length: 13; size: many; DNA: TGCAGCGTCCGTCGCCAGGGTCCCAATGAGCAGTTCTTC; CDR3: CSVRRQGPNEQFF
V: TRBV29-1; J: TRBJ1-2; D: -; length: 11; size: many; DNA: TGCAGCGTTGCCGGCAACTATGGCTACACCTTC; CDR3: CSVAGNYGYTF
V: TRBV20-1; J: TRBJ2-3; D: -; length: 12; size: -; DNA: TGCAGTTCAGGAGATGGCACAGATACGCAGTATTTT; CDR3: CSSGDGTDTQYF
V: TRBV20-1; J: TRBJ2-3; D: TRBD2; length: 13; size: few; DNA: TGCAGTGCTAGGCGGGGGGGAATAGATACGCAGTATTTT; CDR3: CSARRGGIDTQYF
V: TRBV6-5; J: TRBJ2-6; D: -; length: 15; size: many; DNA: TGTGCCAGCAGTTATGAAGGTTCTGGGGCCAACGTCCTGACTTTC; CDR3: CASSYEGSGANVLTF